This TCR beta chain appears in the sequencing data of a study of control samples from healthy donors and cancer patients. The table came from immunoSEQ multiplex PCR; TCRdb's copy has only in-frame clones and leaves some out. The table includes 55,000 to 75,000 clones, more than 75% detected once. Germline V gives CDR1 SNHLY, CDR2 FYNNEI. The CDR3 has 13 residues. V lost 4 bases and J 3 bases, leaving 9 bases between the germline ends. Material for sequencing was PBMCs. J is TRBJ1-1 and V is TRBV2, with D unresolved. The receptor comes from a woman in her forties or fifties with head and neck cancer. The CDR3 protein is CASSGTPDTEAFF. The CDR3 coding sequence is TGTGCCAGCAGTGGGACCCCCGACACTGAAGCTTTCTTT.